This T cell receptor beta chain was captured by sequencing in a study of CD8+ T cells in alopecia areata. In each case, RNA was isolated and then reverse transcribed into cDNA as the sequencing template. Profiling relied on immunoSEQ multiplex PCR, and the TCRdb table lists in-frame clones only, not all of them. Of under 70,000 clones listed, approximately 96% are singletons. Germline loops: CDR1 MNHEY, CDR2 SVGAGI. This CDR3 has 13 residues. The V end lost 8 bases, the J end lost 3 bases, and 11 bases lay between the germline ends. This material consisted of CD8+ T cells sorted from blood, taken at week 0. This TCR derives from a human donor with alopecia areata. The chain employs TRBV6-5 and TRBJ1-5; D is possibly TRBD1 (5 bases). The CDR3 DNA reads as TGTGCCAGCGCCCAGGGAAACAATCAGCCCCAGCATTTT. This encodes CASAQGNNQPQHF.